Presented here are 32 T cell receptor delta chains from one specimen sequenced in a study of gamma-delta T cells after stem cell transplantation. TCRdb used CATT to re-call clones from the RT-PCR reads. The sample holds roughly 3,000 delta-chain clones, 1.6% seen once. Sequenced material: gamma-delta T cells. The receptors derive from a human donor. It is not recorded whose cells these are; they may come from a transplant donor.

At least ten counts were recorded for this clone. The CDR3 loop reads CACDTLLQGAYTDKLIF. The CDR3 DNA is TGTGCCTGTGACACCCTACTTCAAGGGGCGTACACCGATAAACTCATCTTT. V gene TRDV2 combines with J gene TRDJ1; D ambiguous. The germline V gene has CDR1 GEAIGNYY and CDR2 EKD. The CDR3 totals 17 residues. V lost 0 bases and J lost 0, with 16 bases in between.

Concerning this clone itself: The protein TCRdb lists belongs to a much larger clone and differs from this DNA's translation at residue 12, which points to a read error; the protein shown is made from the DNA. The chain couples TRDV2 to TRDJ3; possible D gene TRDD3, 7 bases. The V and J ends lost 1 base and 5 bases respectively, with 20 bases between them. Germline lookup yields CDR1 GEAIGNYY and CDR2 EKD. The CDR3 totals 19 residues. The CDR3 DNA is TGTGCCTGTGACACGAGTACTGGGGTACCTTCCCGGGACACCCGACAGATGTTTTTC. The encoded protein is CACDTSTGVPSRDTRQMFF.

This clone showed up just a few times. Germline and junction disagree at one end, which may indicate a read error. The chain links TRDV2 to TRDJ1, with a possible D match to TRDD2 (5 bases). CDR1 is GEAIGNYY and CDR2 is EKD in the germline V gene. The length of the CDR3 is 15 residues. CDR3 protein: CACDPVGGPSGKHIF. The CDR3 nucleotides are TGTGCCTGTGACCCCGTAGGAGGCCCTTCGGGTAAACACATCTTT.

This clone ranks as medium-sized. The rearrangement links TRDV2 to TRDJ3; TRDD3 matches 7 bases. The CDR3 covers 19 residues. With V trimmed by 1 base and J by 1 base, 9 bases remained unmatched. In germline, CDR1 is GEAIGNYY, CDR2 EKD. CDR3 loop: CACDTSTGVPSWDTRQMFF. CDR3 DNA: TGTGCCTGTGACACGAGTACTGGGGTACCTTCCTGGGACACCCGACAGATGTTTTTC.

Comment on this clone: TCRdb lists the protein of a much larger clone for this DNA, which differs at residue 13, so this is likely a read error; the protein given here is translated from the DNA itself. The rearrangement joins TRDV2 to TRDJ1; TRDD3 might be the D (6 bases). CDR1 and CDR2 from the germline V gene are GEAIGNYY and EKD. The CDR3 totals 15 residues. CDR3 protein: CACDPVGGYTDKPIF. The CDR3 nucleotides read TGTGCCTGTGACCCCGTGGGGGGGTACACCGATAAACCCATCTTT.

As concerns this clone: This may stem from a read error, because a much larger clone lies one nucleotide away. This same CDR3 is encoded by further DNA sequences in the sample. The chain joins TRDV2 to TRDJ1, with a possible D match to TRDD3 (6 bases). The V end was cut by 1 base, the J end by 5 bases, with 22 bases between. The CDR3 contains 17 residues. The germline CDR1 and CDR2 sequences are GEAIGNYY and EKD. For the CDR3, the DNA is TGTGCCTGTGACACTGTGGGGGCTGCGGTGGGGCTGGATAAACTCATCTTT. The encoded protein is CACDTVGAAVGLDKLIF.

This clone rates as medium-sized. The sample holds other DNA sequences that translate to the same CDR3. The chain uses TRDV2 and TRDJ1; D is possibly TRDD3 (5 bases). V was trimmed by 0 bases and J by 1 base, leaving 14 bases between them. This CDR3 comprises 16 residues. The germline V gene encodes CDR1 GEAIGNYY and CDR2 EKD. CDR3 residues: CACDTVGRTGTDKLIF. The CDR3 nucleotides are TGTGCCTGTGACACCGTCGGGCGCACTGGCACCGATAAACTCATCTTT.

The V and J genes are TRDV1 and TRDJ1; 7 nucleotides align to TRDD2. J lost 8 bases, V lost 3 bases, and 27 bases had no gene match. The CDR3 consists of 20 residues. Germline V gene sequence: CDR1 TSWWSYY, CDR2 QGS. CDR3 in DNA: TGTGCTCTTGGGGAGTCCGCGTCCGGGCCCCTCCTTCCTCCCAGGGGGAAACTCATCTTT. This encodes CALGESASGPLLPPRGKLIF.

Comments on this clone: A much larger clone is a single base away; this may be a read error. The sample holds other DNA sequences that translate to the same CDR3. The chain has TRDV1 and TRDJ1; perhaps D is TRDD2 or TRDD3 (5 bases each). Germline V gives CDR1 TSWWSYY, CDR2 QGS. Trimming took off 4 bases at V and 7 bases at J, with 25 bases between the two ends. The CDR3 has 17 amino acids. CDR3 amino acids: CALGAHFLWYLTGKLIF. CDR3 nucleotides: TGTGCTCTTGGGGCCCATTTCCTTTGGTACCTAACTGGTAAACTCATCTTT.

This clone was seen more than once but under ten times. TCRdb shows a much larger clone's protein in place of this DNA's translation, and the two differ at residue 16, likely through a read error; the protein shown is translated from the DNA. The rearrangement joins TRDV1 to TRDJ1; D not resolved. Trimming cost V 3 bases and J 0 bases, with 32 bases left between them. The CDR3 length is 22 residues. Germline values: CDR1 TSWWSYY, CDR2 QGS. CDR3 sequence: CALGDLRLVWFDTPDHTDKLIF. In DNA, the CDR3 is TGTGCTCTTGGGGACTTACGGCTGGTTTGGTTTGACACTCCCGACCACACCGATAAACTCATCTTT.

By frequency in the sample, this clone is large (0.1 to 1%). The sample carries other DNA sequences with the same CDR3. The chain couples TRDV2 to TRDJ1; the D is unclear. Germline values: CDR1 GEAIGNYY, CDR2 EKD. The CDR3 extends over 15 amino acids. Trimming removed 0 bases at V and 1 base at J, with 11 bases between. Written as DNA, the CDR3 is TGTGCCTGTGACACCGTATCTGGAACCACCGATAAACTCATCTTT. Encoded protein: CACDTVSGTTDKLIF.

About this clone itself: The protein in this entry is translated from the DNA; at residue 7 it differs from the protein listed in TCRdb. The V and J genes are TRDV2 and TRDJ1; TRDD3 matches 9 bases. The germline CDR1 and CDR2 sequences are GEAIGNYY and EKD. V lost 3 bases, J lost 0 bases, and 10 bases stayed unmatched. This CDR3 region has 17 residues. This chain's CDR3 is CACDGVGGGYYTDKLIF. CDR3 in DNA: TGTGCCTGTGACGGGGTGGGTGGGGGATATTACACCGATAAACTCATCTTT.

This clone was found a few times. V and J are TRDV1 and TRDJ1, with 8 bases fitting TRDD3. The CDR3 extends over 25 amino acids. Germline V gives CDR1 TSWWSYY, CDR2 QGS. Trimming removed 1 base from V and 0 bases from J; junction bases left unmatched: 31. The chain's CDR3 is CALGEPGGGGSVLGVQPTYTDKLIF. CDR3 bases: TGTGCTCTTGGGGAACCGGGGGGTGGAGGCTCCGTACTGGGGGTTCAGCCGACGTACACCGATAAACTCATCTTT.

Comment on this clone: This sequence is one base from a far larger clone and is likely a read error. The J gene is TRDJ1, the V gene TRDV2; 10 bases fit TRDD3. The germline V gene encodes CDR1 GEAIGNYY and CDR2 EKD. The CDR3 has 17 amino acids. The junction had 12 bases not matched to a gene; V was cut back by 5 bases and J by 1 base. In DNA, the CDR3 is TGTGCCTGTGGCAAACTGGGGGATTTGGGTCTCACCGATAAACTCATCTTT. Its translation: CACGKLGDLGLTDKLIF.

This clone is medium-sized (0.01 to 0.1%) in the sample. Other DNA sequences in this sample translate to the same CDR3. The CDR3, as DNA: TGTGCCTGTGACACACTGGGGGATCGTTGGGATAAACTCATCTTT. This sequence encodes CACDTLGDRWDKLIF. The V gene is TRDV2, the J gene TRDJ1; the match to TRDD3 covers 10 bases. The CDR3 has 15 amino acids. Germline V gene lookup returns CDR1 GEAIGNYY and CDR2 EKD. Trimming removed 1 base from V and 5 bases from J; junction bases left unmatched: 6.

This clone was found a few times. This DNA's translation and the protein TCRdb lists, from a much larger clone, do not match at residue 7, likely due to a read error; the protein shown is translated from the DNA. Here the CDR3 reads CALGDLWLVWFDTPDYTDKLIF. CDR3 in DNA: TGTGCTCTTGGGGACTTATGGCTGGTTTGGTTTGACACTCCCGACTACACCGATAAACTCATCTTT. The chain carries TRDV1 and TRDJ1; no clear D gene. The CDR3 is 22 residues long. V lost 3 bases and J lost 0, with 32 bases in between. Germline lookup yields CDR1 TSWWSYY and CDR2 QGS.

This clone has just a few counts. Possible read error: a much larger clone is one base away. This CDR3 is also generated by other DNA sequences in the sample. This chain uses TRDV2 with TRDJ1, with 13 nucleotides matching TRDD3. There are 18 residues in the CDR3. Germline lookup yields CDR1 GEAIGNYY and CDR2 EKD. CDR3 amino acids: CACSQLGDTVGYTDKLIF. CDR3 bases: TGTGCCTGTTCTCAACTGGGGGATACGGTGGGGTACACCGATAAACTCATCTTC.

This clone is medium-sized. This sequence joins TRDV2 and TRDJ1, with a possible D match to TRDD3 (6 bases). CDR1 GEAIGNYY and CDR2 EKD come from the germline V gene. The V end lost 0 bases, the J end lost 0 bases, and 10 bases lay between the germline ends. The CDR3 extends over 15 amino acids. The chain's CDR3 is CACDTLGIYTDKLIF. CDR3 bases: TGTGCCTGTGACACCCTGGGGATCTACACCGATAAACTCATCTTT.

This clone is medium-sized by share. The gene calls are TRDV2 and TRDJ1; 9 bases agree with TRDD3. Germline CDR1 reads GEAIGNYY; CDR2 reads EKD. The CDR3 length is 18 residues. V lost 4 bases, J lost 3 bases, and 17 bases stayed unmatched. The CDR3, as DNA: TGTGCCTGTGAGTCCCTGGGGGATGTCGGCCCTGGGGCCGATAAACTCATCTTT. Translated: CACESLGDVGPGADKLIF.

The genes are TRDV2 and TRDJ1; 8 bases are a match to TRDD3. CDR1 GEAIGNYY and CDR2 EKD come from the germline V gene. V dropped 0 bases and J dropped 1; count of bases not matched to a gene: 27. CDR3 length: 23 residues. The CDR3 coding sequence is TGTGCCTGTGACACCGTATCGCAGGCTGAAAATACTGGGGGGCCCGGGGTCACCGATAAACTCATCTTT. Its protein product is CACDTVSQAENTGGPGVTDKLIF.

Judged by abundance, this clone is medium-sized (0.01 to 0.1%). In DNA, the CDR3 is TGTGCTCTTGGGGAACTTTGGAACCTTCCTACTGGGGGGCCCTCTCTCCTGTACACCGATAAACTCATCTTT. Residues: CALGELWNLPTGGPSLLYTDKLIF. The rearrangement uses TRDV1 and TRDJ1, with D perhaps TRDD2 (9 bases). The CDR3 contains 24 residues. The germline V gene has CDR1 TSWWSYY and CDR2 QGS. V shed 0 bases and J shed 0 bases, with 35 bases lying between them.

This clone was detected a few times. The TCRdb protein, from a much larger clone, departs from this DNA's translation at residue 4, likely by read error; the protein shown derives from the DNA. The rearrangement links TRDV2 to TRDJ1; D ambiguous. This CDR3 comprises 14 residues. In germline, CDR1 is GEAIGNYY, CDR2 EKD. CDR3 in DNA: TGTGCCTGTGGCACCGTGGAGTACACCGATAAACTCATCTTT. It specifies CACGTVEYTDKLIF.

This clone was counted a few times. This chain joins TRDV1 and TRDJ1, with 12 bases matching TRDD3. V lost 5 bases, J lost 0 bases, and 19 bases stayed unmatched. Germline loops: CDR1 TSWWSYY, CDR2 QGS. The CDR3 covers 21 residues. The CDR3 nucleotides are TGTGCTCTTGGGAACCGCCGGTACTGGGGGATACCCGTCAGCTACACCGATAAACTCATCTTT. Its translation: CALGNRRYWGIPVSYTDKLIF.

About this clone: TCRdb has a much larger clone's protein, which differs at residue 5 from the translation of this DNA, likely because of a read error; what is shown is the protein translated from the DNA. The CDR3 is CACDAVGAYTDKLIF. The DNA of the CDR3 is TGTGCCTGTGACGCCGTGGGGGCCTACACCGATAAACTCATCTTT. V usage is TRDV2 and J usage is TRDJ1, with D possibly TRDD3 on 6 matching bases. V was clipped by 3 bases and J by 0 bases, with 13 bases between them. This CDR3 has 15 amino acids. Germline V gives CDR1 GEAIGNYY, CDR2 EKD.

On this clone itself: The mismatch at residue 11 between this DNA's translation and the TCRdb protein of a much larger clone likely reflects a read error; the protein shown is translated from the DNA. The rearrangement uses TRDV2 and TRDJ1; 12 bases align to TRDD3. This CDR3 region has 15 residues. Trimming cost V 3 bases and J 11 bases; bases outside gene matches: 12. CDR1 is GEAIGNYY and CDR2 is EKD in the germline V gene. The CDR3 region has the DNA TGTGCCTGTGACTCAGTACTGGGGGATACAAGGGGGCTCATCTTT. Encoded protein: CACDSVLGDTRGLIF.

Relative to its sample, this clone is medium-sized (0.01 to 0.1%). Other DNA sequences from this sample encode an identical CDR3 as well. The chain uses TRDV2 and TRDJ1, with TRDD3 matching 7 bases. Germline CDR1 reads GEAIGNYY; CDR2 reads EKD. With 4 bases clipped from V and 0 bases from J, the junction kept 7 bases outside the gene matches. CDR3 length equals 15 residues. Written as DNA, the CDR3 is TGTGCCTGTGAGGGGATGGGGGGATACACCGATAAACTCATCTTT. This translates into CACEGMGGYTDKLIF.

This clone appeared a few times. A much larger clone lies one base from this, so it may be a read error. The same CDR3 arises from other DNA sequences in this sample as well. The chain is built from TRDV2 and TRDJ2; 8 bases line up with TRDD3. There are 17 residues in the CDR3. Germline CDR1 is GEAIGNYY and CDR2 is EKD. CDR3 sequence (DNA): TGTGCTTGTGACACAGTCCCTGGGGGACCTTTGACAGCACAACTCTTCTTT. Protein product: CACDTVPGGPLTAQLFF.

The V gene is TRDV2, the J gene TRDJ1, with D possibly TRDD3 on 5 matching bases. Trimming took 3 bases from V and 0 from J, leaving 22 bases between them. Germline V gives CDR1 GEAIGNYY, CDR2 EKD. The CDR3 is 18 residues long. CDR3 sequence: CACDGLSGAPRYTDKLIF. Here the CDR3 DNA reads TGTGCCTGTGACGGATTGTCGGGGGCACCACGGTACACCGATAAACTCATCTTT.

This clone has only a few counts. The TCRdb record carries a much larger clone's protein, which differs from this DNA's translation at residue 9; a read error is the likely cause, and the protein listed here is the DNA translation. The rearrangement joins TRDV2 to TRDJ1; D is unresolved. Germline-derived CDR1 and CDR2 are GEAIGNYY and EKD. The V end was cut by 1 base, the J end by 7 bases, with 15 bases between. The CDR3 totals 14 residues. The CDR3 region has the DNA TGTGCCTGTGACACTTTGGCACGCTGGAGTAAACTCATCTTT. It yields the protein CACDTLARWSKLIF.

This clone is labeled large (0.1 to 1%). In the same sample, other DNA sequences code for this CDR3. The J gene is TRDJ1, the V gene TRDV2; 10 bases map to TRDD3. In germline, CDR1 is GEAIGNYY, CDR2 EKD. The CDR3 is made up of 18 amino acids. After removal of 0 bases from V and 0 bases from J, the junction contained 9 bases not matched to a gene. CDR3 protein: CACDTLYTGGSYTDKLIF. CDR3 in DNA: TGTGCCTGTGACACCCTCTATACTGGGGGATCCTACACCGATAAACTCATCTTT.

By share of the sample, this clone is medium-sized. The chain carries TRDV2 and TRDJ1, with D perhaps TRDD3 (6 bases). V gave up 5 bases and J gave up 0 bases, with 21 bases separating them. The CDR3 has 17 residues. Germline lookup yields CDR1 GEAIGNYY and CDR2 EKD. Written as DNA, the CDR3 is TGTGCCTGTGGGCCCTCTCTAGCTGGGGACCACACCGATAAACTCATCTTT. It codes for CACGPSLAGDHTDKLIF.

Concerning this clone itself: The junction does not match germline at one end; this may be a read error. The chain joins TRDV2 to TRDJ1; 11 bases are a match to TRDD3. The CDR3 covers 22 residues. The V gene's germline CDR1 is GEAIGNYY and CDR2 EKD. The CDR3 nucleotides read TGTGCCTGTGGCACCGTCTCCTACCCGGTACTGGGGGATAACCCTTACACCGATAAACTCACCTTT. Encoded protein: CACGTVSYPVLGDNPYTDKLTF.